This entry lists 9 T cell receptor beta chains sequenced from one sample in a study of OX40 agonist ivuxolimab in advanced cancers. Generated by immunoSEQ multiplex PCR, the TCRdb table keeps only in-frame clones and is missing some. This table holds about 93,000 clones, 94% found once. Sequences were derived from CD4+ or CD8+ T cells sorted from blood, sampled in a trial of the OX40 agonist ivuxolimab. The receptors come from an adult with an advanced solid tumor such as melanoma, head and neck, liver or kidney cancer.

This chain links TRBV25-1 with TRBJ1-4; tentatively, D is TRBD1 (5 bases). V was trimmed by 8 bases and J by 8 bases, leaving 18 bases between them. This CDR3 has 14 residues. Germline CDR1 is MGHDK and CDR2 is SYGVNS. CDR3 amino acids: CASSTGGLGEKLFF. The DNA for the CDR3 is TGTGCCAGCTCGACCGGGGGATTAGGGGAAAAACTGTTTTTT.

This clone appeared once. V and J are TRBV12-5 and TRBJ2-5; D not certain. This CDR3 is built from 15 residues. Germline assignment: CDR1 LGHNT and CDR2 FRNRAP. Deletions cut 0 bases from V and 7 bases from J, with 15 bases between. The CDR3 is CASGLVLEGIGTQYF. The CDR3 coding sequence is TGTGCTAGTGGTTTGGTACTGGAAGGTATTGGGACCCAGTACTTC.

V is TRBV7-9 and J is TRBJ1-5, with 10 bases lining up with TRBD1. The CDR3 is 17 residues long. Germline trimming cut 5 bases from V and 6 bases from J; bases unmatched to any gene: 13. CDR1 is SEHNR and CDR2 is FQNEAQ in the germline V gene (reference sequence). Written as DNA, the CDR3 is TGTGCCAGCAGCCTAGGGCGGACCCGGGACAGGGGTCAGCCCCAGCATTTT. Encoded protein: CASSLGRTRDRGQPQHF.

As regards this clone: One end of the junction is discordant with germline, which a read error may explain. J is TRBJ1-4 and V is TRBV13; possibly TRBD1 for D (6 bases). The germline V gene has CDR1 PRHDT and CDR2 FYEKMQ (reference sequence). The CDR3 consists of 16 residues. CDR3: CASSLGQSVSRGPMFF. In nucleotides, the CDR3 is TGTGCCAGCAGCCTAGGACAGTCCGTCTCCCGGGGGCCCATGTTTTTT.

The gene calls are TRBV5-1 and TRBJ1-1; D gene ambiguous. Germline V CDR1 and CDR2: SGHRS, YFSETQ. Trimming left V 1 base short and J 8 bases short, with 12 bases between. This CDR3 spans 13 amino acids. The CDR3 DNA reads as TGCGCCAGCAGCTTGAGAGGTAAGGGAGAAGCTTTCTTT. This sequence encodes CASSLRGKGEAFF.

The V gene is TRBV7-9, the J gene TRBJ2-2; TRBD1 aligns across 9 bases. This CDR3 has 15 amino acids. V shed 5 bases and J 7 bases; nucleotides not matched to a gene: 8. Per germline, CDR1 SEHNR and CDR2 FQNEAQ (reference sequence). This chain's CDR3 is CASSPRTGVVGELFF. The DNA of the CDR3 is TGTGCCAGCAGCCCGCGGACAGGGGTGGTCGGGGAGCTGTTTTTT.

The chain couples TRBV11-2 to TRBJ1-2; TRBD1 aligns across 7 bases. Germline CDR1 reads SGHAT; CDR2 reads FQNNGV. This CDR3 region has 13 residues. V dropped 4 bases and J dropped 8; count of bases not matched to a gene: 7. CDR3 protein: CASSYGQGGGYTF. CDR3 DNA sequence: TGTGCCAGCAGCTACGGGCAGGGGGGAGGCTACACCTTC.

The DNA of the CDR3 is TGCAGCGTTGAGACGGGGAGGGCCCCCGGGGAGCTGTTTTTT. Protein product: CSVETGRAPGELFF. This chain uses TRBV29-1 with TRBJ2-2; 7 bases agree with TRBD2. The CDR3 has 14 residues. V lost 3 bases, J lost 6 bases, and 7 bases stayed unmatched. Germline loops: CDR1 SQVTM, CDR2 ANQGSEA.

This chain links TRBV2 with TRBJ1-6; D gene uncertain. The CDR3 has 14 residues. CDR1 is SNHLY, CDR2 FYNNEI, per germline. V shed 3 bases and J shed 6 bases, with 9 bases lying between them. CDR3 bases: TGTGCCAGCAGTGACTGGGATCCTAATTCACCCCTCCACTTT. Amino acids: CASSDWDPNSPLHF. Based on the CDR3 plus reference TRBV2 and TRBJ1-6, the full variable domain is EPEVTQTPSHQVTQMGQEVILRCVPISNHLYFYWYRQILGQKVEFLVSFYNNEISEKSEIFDDQFSVERPDGSNFTLKIRSTKLEDSAMYFCASSDWDPNSPLHFGNGTRLTVT.